The 22 T cell receptor beta chains in this list originate from one sample, sequenced in a study of blood T cell repertoires in COVID-19. The method was immunoSEQ multiplex PCR; TCRdb's version includes in-frame clones alone and lacks a portion of them. The sample has roughly 140,000 clones, approximately 88% seen once. The specimen was peripheral blood. These receptor sequences come from a human donor in a cohort sampled during active COVID-19.

Only one count was recorded for this clone. The J gene is TRBJ1-2, the V gene TRBV12-5, with 7 bases identical to TRBD1. The CDR3 extends over 13 amino acids. Germline lookup yields CDR1 LGHNT and CDR2 FRNRAP. The V and J ends lost 6 bases and 7 bases, in that order; junction bases with no gene match: 8. In nucleotides, the CDR3 is TGTGCTAGTGGCCCCGGGACAGCTGGTGGCTACACCTTC. It specifies CASGPGTAGGYTF.

This clone showed up just a few times. The CDR3 sequence is CASSLTGGGSPLHF. Here the CDR3 DNA reads TGTGCCAGCAGCTTGACAGGGGGCGGCTCACCCCTCCACTTT. The V gene is TRBV7-9, the J gene TRBJ1-6, with 10 bases matching TRBD1. The germline V gene encodes CDR1 SEHNR and CDR2 FQNEAQ (reference sequence). Trimming took 3 bases from V and 10 from J; bases not matched to a gene: 3. The CDR3 runs to 14 residues.

The rearrangement links TRBV30 to TRBJ2-7; perhaps TRBD2 as D (6 bases). With 2 bases removed from V and 6 bases from J, the gap between germline ends came to 11 bases. Per the germline V gene, CDR1 is GTSNPN and CDR2 is SVGIG (reference sequence). The length of the CDR3 is 12 residues. The CDR3 nucleotides read TGTGCCTGGAGTCCCCAGGGACTCGAGCAGTACTTC. This gives the protein CAWSPQGLEQYF.

The chain carries TRBV19 and TRBJ1-2; 8 positions agree with TRBD1. Germline trimming cut 7 bases from V and 7 bases from J; bases unmatched to any gene: 8. The CDR3 sequence is 13 residues long. Germline CDR1 and CDR2: LNHDA and SQIVND (reference sequence). In DNA form, the CDR3 reads TGTGCCAGTACCCCGGACAGGGTAGGTGGCTACACCTTC. It encodes CASTPDRVGGYTF. The full variable domain, its missing parts supplied by reference TRBV19 and TRBJ1-2, is DGGITQSPKYLFRKEGQNVTLSCEQNLNHDAMYWYRQDPGQGLRLIYYSQIVNDFQKGDIAEGYSVSREKKESFPLTVTSAQKNPTAFYLCASTPDRVGGYTFGSGTRLTVV.

The V and J genes are TRBV12-5 and TRBJ2-1; 7 bases align to TRBD2. Germline V gives CDR1 LGHNT, CDR2 FRNRAP. The CDR3 consists of 12 residues. J lost 11 bases, V lost 8 bases, and 9 bases had no gene match. For the CDR3, the DNA is TGTGCTAGTCTCCCCTCGGGAGGTAAGCAGTTCTTC. It encodes CASLPSGGKQFF. The full variable domain, in which reference TRBV12-5 and TRBJ2-1 provide the parts outside the CDR3, is DARVTQTPRHKVTEMGQEVTMRCQPILGHNTVFWYRQTMMQGLELLAYFRNRAPLDDSGMPKDRFSAEMPDATLATLKIQPSEPRDSAVYFCASLPSGGKQFFGPGTRLTVL.

DNA for the CDR3: TGCGCCAGCAGCCTCCGCCAGCCCGGGGAGACCCAGTACTTC. Its translation is CASSLRQPGETQYF. The chain is built from TRBV5-1 and TRBJ2-5; D gene unclear. Germline V gene data show CDR1 as SGHRS and CDR2 as YFSETQ. Deletions cut 4 bases from V and 5 bases from J, with 15 bases between. CDR3 length: 14 amino acids.

CDR3 sequence reads: CASSQDRGRGETQYF. CDR3 nucleotide sequence: TGCGCCAGCAGCCAAGACAGGGGGCGAGGAGAGACCCAGTACTTC. The chain is built from TRBV5-1 and TRBJ2-5; 10 bases agree with TRBD1. Trimming at V came to 4 bases and at J to 4 bases, leaving 7 bases not matched to a gene. CDR3 length equals 15 residues. Germline V CDR1 and CDR2: SGHRS, YFSETQ.

The genes are TRBV12-5 and TRBJ1-6; D unclear. Trimming pared 3 bases from V and 7 bases from J, leaving 4 bases between. CDR3 length equals 12 residues. Germline lookup yields CDR1 LGHNT and CDR2 FRNRAP. This CDR3 is CASGFGNSPLHF. Here the CDR3 DNA reads TGTGCTAGTGGTTTCGGGAATTCACCCCTCCACTTT.

CDR3 in DNA: TGTGCCAGCAGCTTAGGCGTACGTACCTACGAGCAGTACTTC. Translation: CASSLGVRTYEQYF. V gene TRBV7-9 combines with J gene TRBJ2-7; no clear D gene. Trimming pared 1 base from V and 2 bases from J, leaving 9 bases between. The germline CDR1 and CDR2 sequences are SEHNR and FQNEAQ (reference sequence). The CDR3 is made up of 14 amino acids.

This clone was seen more than once but under ten times. The chain links TRBV9 to TRBJ2-1; tentatively, D is TRBD1 (6 bases). The germline V gene has CDR1 SGDLS and CDR2 YYNGEE. The CDR3 is 15 amino acids. Trimming shortened V by 4 bases and J by 6 bases, and 17 bases separated the two germline ends. For the CDR3, the DNA is TGTGCCAGCAGCACTTTCGGACAGCCGAGCAATGAGCAGTTCTTC. It encodes CASSTFGQPSNEQFF.

The chain is built from TRBV7-8 and TRBJ2-7; D not resolved. Deletions cut 3 bases from V and 2 bases from J, with 5 bases between. Germline V gene lookup returns CDR1 SGHVS and CDR2 FQNEAQ. The CDR3 covers 12 residues. CDR3 amino acids: CASSFTPYEQYF. DNA for the CDR3: TGTGCCAGCAGCTTTACTCCCTACGAGCAGTACTTC. Variable domain in full (rest from reference TRBV7-8 and TRBJ2-7): GAGVSQSPRYKVAKRGQDVALRCDPISGHVSLFWYQQALGQGPEFLTYFQNEAQLDKSGLPSDRFFAERPEGSVSTLKIQRTQQEDSAVYLCASSFTPYEQYFGPGTRLTVT.

This sequence joins TRBV19 and TRBJ1-3; 9 nucleotides line up with TRBD1. CDR1 and CDR2 from the germline V gene are LNHDA and SQIVND (reference sequence). This CDR3 spans 17 amino acids. The J segment lost 0 bases and the V segment lost 5 bases, leaving 8 bases of the junction unmatched. The CDR3 DNA follows: TGTGCCAGTAGTCACCGGGACAGGGAGAGCTCTGGAAACACCATATATTTT. Its translation is CASSHRDRESSGNTIYF.

The J gene is TRBJ2-1, the V gene TRBV9, with 7 bases matching TRBD2. There are 12 residues in the CDR3. Germline trimming cut 4 bases from V and 10 bases from J; bases unmatched to any gene: 5. From germline, CDR1 is SGDLS and CDR2 YYNGEE. In DNA form, the CDR3 reads TGTGCCAGCAGCCTCAGCGGGGAGGAGCAGTTCTTC. This gives the protein CASSLSGEEQFF.

J is TRBJ1-1 and V is TRBV28; TRBD1 is a possible D gene (6 bases). In germline, CDR1 is MDHEN, CDR2 SYDVKM. The V and J ends lost 11 bases and 0 bases respectively, with 16 bases between them. The CDR3 covers 14 residues. CDR3 sequence: CASKGGALNTEAFF. Written as DNA, the CDR3 is TGTGCCTCAAAGGGGGGGGCATTGAACACTGAAGCTTTCTTT.

The genes are TRBV15 and TRBJ2-2; 10 bases are shared with TRBD1. V gave up 5 bases and J gave up 13 bases; unmatched junction bases: 13. CDR1 and CDR2 from the germline V gene are LNHNV and YYDKDF (reference sequence). CDR3 length equals 15 residues. This CDR3 reads CATSSGTGAPSGLFF. CDR3 sequence (DNA): TGTGCCACCAGCTCCGGGACAGGGGCCCCCTCGGGGCTGTTTTTT. Based on the CDR3 plus reference TRBV15 and TRBJ2-2, the full variable domain is DAMVIQNPRYQVTQFGKPVTLSCSQTLNHNVMYWYQQKSSQAPKLLFHYYDKDFNNEADTPDNFQSRRPNTSFCFLDIRSPGLGDTAMYLCATSSGTGAPSGLFFGEGSRLTVL.

CDR3 protein: CSVPLTSGGYNEQFF. CDR3 DNA sequence: TGCAGCGTCCCACTGACTAGCGGGGGTTACAATGAGCAGTTCTTC. This chain joins TRBV29-1 and TRBJ2-1, with 12 positions matching TRBD2. The ends lost 6 bases at V and 4 bases at J; junction bases unmatched: 7. CDR1 is SQVTM, CDR2 ANQGSEA, per germline. This CDR3 is 15 amino acids long.

The chain carries TRBV10-1 and TRBJ1-6, with no clear D. Germline CDR1 reads WNHNN; CDR2 reads SYGVQD (reference sequence). The V gene lost 7 bases and the J gene lost 10 bases, with 17 bases spanning the gap. The CDR3 covers 14 residues. The CDR3 region is CASMMGGPGSPLHF. DNA for the CDR3: TGCGCCAGCATGATGGGAGGCCCAGGATCACCCCTCCACTTT.

V is TRBV5-1 and J is TRBJ2-5, with 8 bases lining up with TRBD1. Germline V gives CDR1 SGHRS, CDR2 YFSETQ. The CDR3 is 15 amino acids. V lost 1 base and J lost 5; bases outside the gene matches: 7. The CDR3 reads CASSLTAGGWETQYF. In DNA form, the CDR3 reads TGCGCCAGCAGCTTGACGGCAGGGGGCTGGGAGACCCAGTACTTC.

The chain carries TRBV7-3 and TRBJ2-7, with 10 bases matching TRBD1. CDR1 and CDR2 from the germline V gene are SGHTA and FQGTGA. V dropped 5 bases and J dropped 9; count of bases not matched to a gene: 7. The CDR3 is 13 amino acids. CDR3 protein: CASSRGQGTVQYF. In nucleotides, the CDR3 is TGTGCCAGCAGCCGGGGACAGGGGACGGTGCAGTACTTC.

The rearrangement joins TRBV25-1 to TRBJ2-5, with D maybe TRBD2 (6 bases). The germline CDR1 and CDR2 sequences are MGHDK and SYGVNS. This CDR3 has 14 residues. Trimming shortened V by 2 bases and J by 2 bases, and 9 bases separated the two germline ends. CDR3 nucleotide sequence: TGTGCCAGCAGTGAACTCGGGGGACAAGAGACCCAGTACTTC. This encodes CASSELGGQETQYF.

The rearrangement links TRBV3-1 (or the pseudogene TRBV3-2) to TRBJ2-3, with 9 nucleotides matching TRBD2. V was clipped by 9 bases and J by 6 bases; unmatched bases: 7. The CDR3 loop spans 13 amino acids. Germline CDR1 is LGHDT and CDR2 is YNNKEL (reference sequence). The CDR3: CASTRGGQDTQYF. CDR3 DNA sequence: TGTGCCAGTACGCGGGGGGGCCAGGATACGCAGTATTTT.

This clone was observed a few times. V usage is TRBV30 and J usage is TRBJ2-2, with 9 bases identical to TRBD2. Germline V gene sequence: CDR1 GTSNPN, CDR2 SVGIG (reference sequence). This CDR3 is 16 amino acids long. V was clipped by 5 bases and J by 0 bases; unmatched bases: 7. The CDR3 here is CAWQRGAFSNTGELFF. The CDR3 coding sequence is TGTGCCTGGCAGCGGGGGGCCTTCTCGAACACCGGGGAGCTGTTTTTT.